These T cell receptor beta chains were read from a single sample in a study of glioma-infiltrating T cells. TCRdb itself ran the multiplex PCR reads through MiXCR, one entry per CDR3 protein. The repertoire consists of approximately 45,000 distinct CDR3 sequences, with 20% to 25% occurring once and the leading ten covering around 6.3%. The sequenced material came from glioma tissue, nonneoplastic brain tissue, or PBMCs (not recorded which). The receptors derive from a human donor with low-grade glioma or glioblastoma, undergoing nonglioma brain surgery, or in good health (not recorded which). CDR3s include the opening cysteine and the closing phenylalanine or tryptophan. Each record gives: J gene, D gene, clone size, V gene, CDR3 protein, CDR3 DNA. The D gene is left open where the match is weak. Size values are once, few and many counts, or a class for expanded clones, and some rows have none.

TRBJ1-1 | TRBD1 | many | TRBV6-1 | CATRGRGTEAFF | TGTGCCACCAGGGGCAGGGGGACTGAAGCTTTCTTT
TRBJ1-1 | - | many | TRBV4-1 | CASSQGGDYTEAFF | TGCGCCAGCAGCCAAGGGGGGGATTACACTGAAGCTTTCTTT
TRBJ2-3 | TRBD1 | many | TRBV7-9 | CASSARQGMGTDTQYF | TGTGCCAGCAGCGCCCGACAGGGGATGGGCACAGATACGCAGTATTTT
TRBJ2-5 | TRBD2 | few | TRBV7-9 | CASSLGLAAETQYF | TGTGCCAGCAGCTTAGGTCTAGCGGCTGAGACCCAGTACTTC
TRBJ2-2 | TRBD1 | many | TRBV6-2/TRBV6-3 | CASTQGQGDTGELFF | TGTGCCAGCACCCAGGGACAGGGGGACACCGGGGAGCTGTTTTTT
TRBJ2-5 | - | - | TRBV7-9 | CASSSRGEEQETQYF | TGTGCCAGCAGTTCACGGGGAGAGGAGCAAGAGACCCAGTACTTC
TRBJ2-1 | - | - | TRBV12-3/TRBV12-4 | CASTPSTSGDEQFF | TGTGCCAGCACTCCCTCGACTAGTGGCGATGAGCAGTTCTTC
TRBJ2-5 | - | many | TRBV7-6 | CASSLGYREETQYF | TGTGCCAGCAGCTTAGGCTACAGAGAAGAGACCCAGTACTTC
TRBJ1-1 | - | few | TRBV12-3/TRBV12-4 | CASIMNTEAFF | TGTGCCAGCATAATGAACACTGAAGCTTTCTTT
TRBJ2-7 | TRBD1 | many | TRBV27 | CASSYRGPPGEQYF | TGTGCCAGCAGTTACAGGGGGCCTCCTGGGGAGCAGTACTTC
TRBJ1-2 | TRBD1 | many | TRBV5-4 | CASSFRTGAYGYTF | TGTGCCAGCAGCTTCAGGACAGGGGCCTATGGCTACACCTTC
TRBJ2-5 | - | - | TRBV7-9 | CASSLYKEETQYF | TGTGCCAGCAGCTTATACAAGGAAGAGACCCAGTACTTC
TRBJ2-7 | - | - | TRBV4-1 | CASSHLAAQAPDDDKQYF | TGCGCCAGCAGCCATCTCGCCGCTCAAGCTCCTGATGACGACAAGCAGTACTTC
TRBJ2-3 | TRBD2 | many | TRBV11-2 | CASSHLAGNTDTQYF | TGTGCCAGCAGTCACCTAGCGGGAAACACAGATACGCAGTATTTT
TRBJ2-7 | - | many | TRBV6-1 | CASSAPTRGYEQYF | TGTGCCAGCAGTGCCCCTACGCGGGGATACGAGCAGTACTTC
TRBJ1-1 | TRBD1 | few | TRBV29-1 | CSVQQGGTEAFF | TGCAGCGTCCAACAGGGGGGTACTGAAGCTTTCTTT
TRBJ1-1 | - | - | TRBV6-5 | CASPRAGPTEAFF | TGTGCCAGCCCCCGGGCAGGGCCCACTGAAGCTTTCTTT